The entry that follows covers one T cell receptor beta chain sequence. CDR1 SNHLY and CDR2 FYNNEI come from the germline V gene. The ends lost 7 bases at V and 5 bases at J; junction bases unmatched: 12. The CDR3 has 15 residues. This entry belongs to a study of blood T cell repertoires in COVID-19. Study information: There were acute and convalescent COVID-19 samples, and they came from the United States, Italy and Spain. T cells, B-cell-depleted T cells, or PBMCs provided the cDNA or gDNA that served as material.

Original data processing: For nucleated cells, counts were estimated from reference gene primer amplification. Generated by immunoSEQ multiplex PCR, the TCRdb table keeps only in-frame clones and is missing some. V and J calls and clone size follow that table, whereas D and trimming were derived from the DNA. The sample records 250,000 to 300,000 clones, approximately 85% being singletons. This sequence originates from a woman in her sixties or seventies with acute or convalescent COVID-19. The chain employs TRBV2 and TRBJ2-5; 8 nucleotides agree with TRBD1. Material for sequencing was peripheral blood. The CDR3 sequence: CASKGSGQGAETQYF. Written as DNA, the CDR3 is TGTGCCAGCAAAGGGTCAGGACAGGGCGCGGAGACCCAGTACTTC. The variable domain in full, with the rest retrieved from reference TRBV2 and TRBJ2-5, is EPEVTQTPSHQVTQMGQEVILRCVPISNHLYFYWYRQILGQKVEFLVSFYNNEISEKSEIFDDQFSVERPDGSNFTLKIRSTKLEDSAMYFCASKGSGQGAETQYFGPGTRLLVL.